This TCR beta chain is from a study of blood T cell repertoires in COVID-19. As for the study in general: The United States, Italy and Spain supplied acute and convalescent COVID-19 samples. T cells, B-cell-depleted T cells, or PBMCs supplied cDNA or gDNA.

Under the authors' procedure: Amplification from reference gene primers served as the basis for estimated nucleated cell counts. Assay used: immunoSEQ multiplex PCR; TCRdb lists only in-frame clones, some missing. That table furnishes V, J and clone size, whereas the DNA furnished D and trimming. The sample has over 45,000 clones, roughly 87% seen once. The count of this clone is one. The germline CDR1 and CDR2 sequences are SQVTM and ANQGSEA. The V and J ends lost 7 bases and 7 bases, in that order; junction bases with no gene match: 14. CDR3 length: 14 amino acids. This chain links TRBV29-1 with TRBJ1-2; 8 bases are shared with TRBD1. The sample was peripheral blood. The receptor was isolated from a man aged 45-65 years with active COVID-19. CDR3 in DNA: TGCAGCGCCGGGGGAGGACAGGGTGGTGGTGGCTACACCTTC. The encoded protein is CSAGGGQGGGGYTF.